This T cell receptor (beta chain) was found in a study of identifying expanded T cells in peripheral blood. Study-wide findings and caveats: Roughly two-week clone count variance significantly increased as total template count grew.

With regard to this clone: The antigen is not known.

Assay: immunoSEQ multiplex PCR; the TCRdb copy retains only in-frame clones and omits some. The sample has roughly 75,000 clones; under 90% are singletons. The TCR comes from a person aged 18-70 years in good health. Sequences were obtained from blood.

The CDR3 loop reads CASSPVRDTEAFF. The CDR3 nucleotides are TGTGCCAGCAGTCCCGTCAGGGACACTGAAGCTTTCTTT. V and J are TRBV6-1 and TRBJ1-1, with D possibly TRBD1 on 5 matching bases. CDR1 and CDR2 from the germline V gene are MNHNS and SASEGT. The CDR3 sequence is 13 residues long. V gave up 5 bases and J gave up 3 bases, with 10 bases separating them.